A single sample is the source of the 24 T cell receptor beta chains below, sequenced in a study of Ad26.COV2.S vaccination and SARS-CoV-2 variants. The sample's treatment: some 19 received Ad26.COV2.S at low or high dose, single or two shots; roughly five received placebo; per-sample allocation not given. Samples were taken on day 63 after the first vaccine or placebo injection. Produced via immunoSEQ multiplex PCR; TCRdb's table is partial and in-frame only. The sample records about 350,000 clones, roughly 91% being singletons. The source was peripheral blood, collected in a trial of Ad26.COV2.S vaccine versus placebo. The receptors shown here come from a person aged 18-60 years who received the Ad26.COV2.S COVID-19 vaccine or a placebo.

V and J are TRBV5-1 and TRBJ2-1, with TRBD1 matching over 10 bases. The ends lost 1 base at V and 5 bases at J; junction bases unmatched: 6. Germline loops: CDR1 SGHRS, CDR2 YFSETQ. CDR3 length: 16 residues. In nucleotides, the CDR3 is TGCGCCAGCAGCTTGCGGGACAGGGGCCTCAACAATGAGCAGTTCTTC. Residues: CASSLRDRGLNNEQFF.

The rearrangement joins TRBV4-2 to TRBJ1-4; D remains unclear. Trimming took 6 bases from V and 3 from J, leaving 20 bases between them. Per germline, CDR1 LGHNA and CDR2 YNFKEQ. This CDR3 spans 17 amino acids. CDR3 sequence: CASRKSGVPGSNEKLFF. The CDR3 DNA sequence: TGTGCCAGCAGAAAAAGTGGAGTACCGGGGTCTAATGAAAAACTGTTTTTT.

The J gene is TRBJ1-6, the V gene TRBV7-2; D unclear. The CDR3 length is 14 residues. Germline CDR1 is SGHTA and CDR2 is FQGNSA. The V and J ends lost 1 base and 7 bases respectively, with 8 bases between them. CDR3 in DNA: TGTGCCAGCAGCTTAGTAGGGAGAAATTCACCCCTCCACTTT. Its translation: CASSLVGRNSPLHF.

The chain has TRBV28 and TRBJ1-1, with a tentative D call TRBD1 (5 bases). This CDR3 region has 13 residues. Germline V gene data show CDR1 as MDHEN and CDR2 as SYDVKM. Trimming stripped 6 bases from V and 1 base from J, with 9 bases between. The CDR3 reads CASRRGGNTEAFF. CDR3 in DNA: TGTGCCAGCAGACGCGGGGGGAACACTGAAGCTTTCTTT.

The chain combines TRBV24-1 with TRBJ1-1; 12 positions match TRBD1. The junction had 9 bases not matched to a gene; V was cut back by 4 bases and J by 4 bases. CDR1 KGHDR and CDR2 SFDVKD come from the germline V gene. The CDR3 covers 17 residues. For the CDR3, the DNA is TGTGCCACCAGTGAGGACGACGGGACAGGGGGCATCACTGAAGCTTTCTTT. Amino acid sequence: CATSEDDGTGGITEAFF.

This sequence joins TRBV7-8 and TRBJ2-1, with D tentatively TRBD1 (6 bases). The CDR3 has 16 residues. The germline V gene encodes CDR1 SGHVS and CDR2 FQNEAQ. V was clipped by 5 bases and J by 2 bases, with 16 bases between them. The DNA for the CDR3 is TGTGCCAGCAGCCCAAAAGGGGGAGTTCCCTACAATGAGCAGTTCTTC. Protein sequence: CASSPKGGVPYNEQFF.

This chain joins TRBV18 and TRBJ2-6; D is uncertain. Germline-derived CDR1 and CDR2 are KGHSH and LQKENI. This CDR3 spans 15 amino acids. DNA of the CDR3: TGTGCGGCCATCGCCCAAGCCTCTGGGGCCAACGTCCTGACTTTC. Translating gives CAAIAQASGANVLTF. Supplemented by reference TRBV18 and TRBJ2-6, the full variable domain reads NAGVMQNPRHLVRRRGQEARLRCSPMKGHSHVYWYRQLPEEGLKFMVYLQKENIIDESGMPKERFSAEFPKEGPSILRIQQVVRGDSAAYFCAAIAQASGANVLTFGAGSRLTVL.

The CDR3, as DNA: TGTGCCAGCTCACGCTCCGCGAGTCCTGGTACAGATACGCAGTATTTT. It encodes CASSRSASPGTDTQYF. This sequence joins TRBV18 and TRBJ2-3; D is uncertain. This CDR3 has 16 amino acids. Germline V gives CDR1 KGHSH, CDR2 LQKENI. The V end lost 4 bases, the J end lost 3 bases, and 17 bases lay between the germline ends.

The V and J genes are TRBV15 and TRBJ1-1; the D is unclear. V was pared by 0 bases and J by 4 bases, with 12 bases between. The CDR3 has 15 amino acids. The germline V gene has CDR1 LNHNV and CDR2 YYDKDF (reference sequence). CDR3 sequence reads: CATSREPGRSTEAFF. The CDR3 DNA follows: TGTGCCACCAGCAGAGAACCGGGGAGGAGCACTGAAGCTTTCTTT. Filled out from reference TRBV15 and TRBJ1-1, the complete variable domain reads DAMVIQNPRYQVTQFGKPVTLSCSQTLNHNVMYWYQQKSSQAPKLLFHYYDKDFNNEADTPDNFQSRRPNTSFCFLDIRSPGLGDTAMYLCATSREPGRSTEAFFGQGTRLTVV.

V usage is TRBV2 and J usage is TRBJ1-1; weak D call: TRBD1 (5 bases). CDR3 length equals 12 residues. Deletions cut 10 bases from V and 4 bases from J, with 13 bases between. Germline V CDR1 and CDR2: SNHLY, FYNNEI. The CDR3 sequence is CAITWGGTEAFF. The CDR3 DNA reads TGTGCCATCACCTGGGGGGGCACTGAAGCTTTCTTT.

The chain employs TRBV9 and TRBJ2-5; 8 nucleotides agree with TRBD2. The ends lost 3 bases at V and 5 bases at J; junction bases unmatched: 6. The CDR3 length is 14 residues. Germline CDR1 is SGDLS and CDR2 is YYNGEE. CDR3 sequence (DNA): TGTGCCAGCAGCGACGGGGGGGCCACGGAGACCCAGTACTTC. The encoded protein is CASSDGGATETQYF.

This chain joins TRBV30 and TRBJ2-3; the match to TRBD2 covers 7 bases. V shed 2 bases and J 2 bases; nucleotides not matched to a gene: 7. This CDR3 has 15 amino acids. The germline CDR1 and CDR2 sequences are GTSNPN and SVGIG (reference sequence). As DNA, the CDR3 is TGTGCCTGGAGTACGGCTAGCGGCGACACAGATACGCAGTATTTT. Translation: CAWSTASGDTDTQYF. Full variable domain (missing parts from reference TRBV30 and TRBJ2-3): SQTIHQWPATLVQPVGSPLSLECTVEGTSNPNLYWYRQAAGRGLQLLFYSVGIGQISSEVPQNLSASRPQDRQFILSSKKLLLSDSGFYLCAWSTASGDTDTQYFGPGTRLTVL.

In regard to this clone: Different DNA sequences within this sample yield the same CDR3. The chain joins TRBV28 to TRBJ2-7; D gene unclear. From germline, CDR1 is MDHEN and CDR2 SYDVKM. The CDR3 runs 11 residues. The V end was cut by 5 bases, the J end by 0 bases, with 2 bases between. The CDR3 loop is CASSRSYEQYF. DNA of the CDR3: TGTGCCAGCAGTCGCTCCTACGAGCAGTACTTC. Based on the CDR3 plus reference TRBV28 and TRBJ2-7, the full variable domain is DVKVTQSSRYLVKRTGEKVFLECVQDMDHENMFWYRQDPGLGLRLIYFSYDVKMKEKGDIPEGYSVSREKKERFSLILESASTNQTSMYLCASSRSYEQYFGPGTRLTVT.

V gene TRBV24-1 combines with J gene TRBJ2-1, with D maybe TRBD2 (5 bases). The CDR3 runs to 16 residues. V gave up 4 bases and J gave up 0 bases, with 12 bases separating them. Looked up from germline, CDR1 is KGHDR and CDR2 is SFDVKD. CDR3 protein: CATSDRTPSSYNEQFF. Written as DNA, the CDR3 is TGTGCCACCAGTGACCGGACTCCAAGCTCCTACAATGAGCAGTTCTTC.

The chain combines TRBV9 with TRBJ2-5, with D hard to call. The V gene lost 0 bases and the J gene lost 6 bases, with 12 bases spanning the gap. Germline CDR1 and CDR2: SGDLS and YYNGEE. The CDR3 contains 14 residues. The CDR3 nucleotides are TGTGCCAGCAGCGTAGCGTTAGACACCAAGACCCAGTACTTC. This codes for CASSVALDTKTQYF.

V is TRBV27 and J is TRBJ1-1; TRBD1 agrees at 8 bases. Unmatched junction bases numbered 7, after V lost 5 bases and J lost 5 bases. The CDR3 length is 14 residues. The germline CDR1 and CDR2 sequences are MNHEY and SMNVEV (reference sequence). CDR3 in DNA: TGTGCCAGCAGTATCGACAGGGGAAGGACTGAAGCTTTCTTT. Protein product: CASSIDRGRTEAFF.

The chain recombines TRBV19 with TRBJ2-1; 7 nucleotides align to TRBD1. The length of the CDR3 is 14 residues. Germline values: CDR1 LNHDA, CDR2 SQIVND (reference sequence). J was trimmed by 7 bases and V by 1 base; bases with no gene match: 4. In nucleotides, the CDR3 is TGTGCCAGTAGTATAGCGGGACAGTGGAATGAGCAGTTCTTC. Amino acids: CASSIAGQWNEQFF.

This chain connects TRBV19 to TRBJ1-1; D may be TRBD1 (5 bases). Germline-derived CDR1 and CDR2 are LNHDA and SQIVND (reference sequence). The CDR3 loop spans 15 amino acids. V lost 5 bases to trimming and J lost 1 base, with 14 bases between them. The CDR3 spells CASSFPRGANTEAFF. The CDR3, as DNA: TGTGCCAGTAGTTTCCCCCGCGGGGCGAACACTGAAGCTTTCTTT.

J is TRBJ2-3 and V is TRBV5-6; D remains unclear. The V end was cut by 4 bases, the J end by 4 bases, with 7 bases between. Germline CDR1 is SGHDT and CDR2 is YYEEEE. The CDR3 totals 12 residues. The CDR3 DNA follows: TGTGCCAGCAGCCGTCAATCAGATACGCAGTATTTT. Translated, it gives CASSRQSDTQYF.

In its sample, this clone was seen a few times. The chain is built from TRBV27 and TRBJ2-7; possibly TRBD2 for D (6 bases). The ends were cut back, 6 bases at V and 0 bases at J, with 21 bases in the middle. CDR1 and CDR2 from the germline V gene are MNHEY and SMNVEV (reference sequence). This CDR3 comprises 17 residues. CDR3 loop: CASSNPLSGGSSYEQYF. CDR3 nucleotide sequence: TGTGCCAGCAGCAACCCCCTTAGCGGAGGAAGCTCCTACGAGCAGTACTTC.

The genes are TRBV19 and TRBJ2-1, with D unclear. Trimming cost V 6 bases and J 0 bases, with 12 bases left between them. The CDR3 covers 15 residues. Per the germline V gene, CDR1 is LNHDA and CDR2 is SQIVND (reference sequence). Here the CDR3 reads CASSRTADSYNEQFF. The DNA for the CDR3 is TGTGCCAGTAGCAGGACGGCGGACTCCTACAATGAGCAGTTCTTC.

The chain uses TRBV7-9 and TRBJ1-4; 8 bases are shared with TRBD1. Losses at the gene ends were 1 base for V and 4 bases for J; bases not matched to a gene: 5. This CDR3 has 16 amino acids. Germline V gene data show CDR1 as SEHNR and CDR2 as FQNEAQ (reference sequence). CDR3 region: CASSLEGQEGNEKLFF. Written as DNA, the CDR3 is TGTGCCAGCAGCTTAGAGGGACAGGAGGGTAATGAAAAACTGTTTTTT.

The chain recombines TRBV11-2 with TRBJ2-3; TRBD2 matches at 10 bases. Germline loops: CDR1 SGHAT, CDR2 FQNNGV. The CDR3 is 17 amino acids. The junction had 7 bases not matched to a gene; V was cut back by 2 bases and J by 2 bases. CDR3 loop: CASSLSLAGVNTDTQYF. The CDR3 coding sequence is TGTGCCAGCAGCTTAAGCCTAGCGGGAGTTAACACAGATACGCAGTATTTT.

This chain links TRBV19 with TRBJ1-5; D may be TRBD1 (5 bases). With 5 bases removed from V and 6 bases from J, the gap between germline ends came to 17 bases. The CDR3 runs to 15 residues. Germline V gene sequence: CDR1 LNHDA, CDR2 SQIVND (reference sequence). The chain's CDR3 is CASSLGGRRAQPQHF. In DNA, the CDR3 is TGTGCCAGTAGTCTGGGAGGTCGCAGGGCTCAGCCCCAGCATTTT. Full variable domain (rest looked up from reference TRBV19 and TRBJ1-5): DGGITQSPKYLFRKEGQNVTLSCEQNLNHDAMYWYRQDPGQGLRLIYYSQIVNDFQKGDIAEGYSVSREKKESFPLTVTSAQKNPTAFYLCASSLGGRRAQPQHFGDGTRLSIL.